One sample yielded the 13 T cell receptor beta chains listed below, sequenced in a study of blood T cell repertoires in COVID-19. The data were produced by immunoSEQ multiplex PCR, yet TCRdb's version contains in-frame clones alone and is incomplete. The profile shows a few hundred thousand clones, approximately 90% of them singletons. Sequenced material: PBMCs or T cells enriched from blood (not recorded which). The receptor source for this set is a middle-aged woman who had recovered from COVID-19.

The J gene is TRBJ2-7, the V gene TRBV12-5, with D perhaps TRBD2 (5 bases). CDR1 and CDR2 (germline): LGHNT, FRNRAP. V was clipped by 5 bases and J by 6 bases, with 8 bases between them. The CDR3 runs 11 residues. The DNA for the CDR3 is TGTGCTAGTGGTGGGAGAGGCGAGCAGTACTTC. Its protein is CASGGRGEQYF.

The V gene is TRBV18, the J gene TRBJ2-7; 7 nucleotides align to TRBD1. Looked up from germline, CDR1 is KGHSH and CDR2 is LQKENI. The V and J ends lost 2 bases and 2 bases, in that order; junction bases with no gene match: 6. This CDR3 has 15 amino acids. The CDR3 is CASSPKTGQTYEQYF. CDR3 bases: TGTGCCAGCTCACCAAAAACGGGACAGACCTACGAGCAGTACTTC.

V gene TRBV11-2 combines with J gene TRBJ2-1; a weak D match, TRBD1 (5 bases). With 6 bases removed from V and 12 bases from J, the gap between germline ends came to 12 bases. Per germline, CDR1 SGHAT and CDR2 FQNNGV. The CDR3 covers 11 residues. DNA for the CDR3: TGTGCCAGCAGTTACCAGGGCGCGCAGTTCTTC. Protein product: CASSYQGAQFF.

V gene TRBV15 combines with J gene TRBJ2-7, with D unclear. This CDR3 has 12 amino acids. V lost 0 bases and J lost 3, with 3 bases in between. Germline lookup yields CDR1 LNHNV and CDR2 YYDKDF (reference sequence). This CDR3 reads CATSRDRYEQYF. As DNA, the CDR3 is TGTGCCACCAGCAGAGACCGCTACGAGCAGTACTTC.

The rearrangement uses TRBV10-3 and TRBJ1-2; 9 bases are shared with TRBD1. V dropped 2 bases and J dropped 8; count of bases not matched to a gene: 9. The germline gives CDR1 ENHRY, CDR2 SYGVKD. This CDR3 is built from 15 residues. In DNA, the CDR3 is TGTGCCATCAGTGAGAACTCGGGACAGGGCTGGGGCTACACCTTC. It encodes CAISENSGQGWGYTF.

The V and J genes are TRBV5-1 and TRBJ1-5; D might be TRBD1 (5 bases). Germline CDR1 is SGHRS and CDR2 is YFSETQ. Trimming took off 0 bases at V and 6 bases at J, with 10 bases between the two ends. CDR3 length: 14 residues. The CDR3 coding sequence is TGCGCCAGCAGCTTGGACGTGGGGGGTCAGCCCCAGCATTTT. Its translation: CASSLDVGGQPQHF.

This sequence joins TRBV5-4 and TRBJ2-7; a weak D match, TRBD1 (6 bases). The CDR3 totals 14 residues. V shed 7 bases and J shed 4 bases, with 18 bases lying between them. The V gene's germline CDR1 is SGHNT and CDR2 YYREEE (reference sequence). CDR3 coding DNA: TGTGCCAGCTCCGAAGCCGGGACAATGTACGAGCAGTACTTC. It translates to CASSEAGTMYEQYF. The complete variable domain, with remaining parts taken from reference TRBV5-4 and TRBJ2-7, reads ETGVTQSPTHLIKTRGQQVTLRCSSQSGHNTVSWYQQALGQGPQFIFQYYREEENGRGNFPPRFSGLQFPNYSSELNVNALELDDSALYLCASSEAGTMYEQYFGPGTRLTVT.

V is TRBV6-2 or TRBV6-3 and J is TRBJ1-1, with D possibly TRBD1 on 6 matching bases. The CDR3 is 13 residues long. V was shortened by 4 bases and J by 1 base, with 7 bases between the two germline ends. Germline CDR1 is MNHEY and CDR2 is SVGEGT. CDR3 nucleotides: TGTGCCAGCAGTTGGACAGAGAACACTGAAGCTTTCTTT. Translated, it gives CASSWTENTEAFF.

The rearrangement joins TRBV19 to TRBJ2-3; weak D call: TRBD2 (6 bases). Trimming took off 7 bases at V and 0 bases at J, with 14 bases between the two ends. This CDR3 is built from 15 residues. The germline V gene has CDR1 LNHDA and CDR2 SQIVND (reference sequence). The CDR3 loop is CASTLGGMSTDTQYF. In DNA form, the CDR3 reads TGTGCCAGTACCCTCGGGGGTATGAGCACAGATACGCAGTATTTT.

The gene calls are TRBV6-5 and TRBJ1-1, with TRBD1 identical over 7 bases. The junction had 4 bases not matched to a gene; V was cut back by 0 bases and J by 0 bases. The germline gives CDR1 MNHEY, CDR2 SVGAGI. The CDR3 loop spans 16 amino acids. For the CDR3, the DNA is TGTGCCAGCAGTTACTCGGGACAGCACTTGAACACTGAAGCTTTCTTT. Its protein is CASSYSGQHLNTEAFF.

DNA for the CDR3: TGTGCCACCAGCAGGCGGGGGGATTGGAAACTGTTTTTT. It is translated as CATSRRGDWKLFF. V is TRBV15 and J is TRBJ1-4, with a weak D call TRBD1 (5 bases). Germline lookup yields CDR1 LNHNV and CDR2 YYDKDF (reference sequence). This CDR3 region has 13 residues. The ends were cut back, 3 bases at V and 11 bases at J, with 13 bases in the middle. The full variable domain, rest sourced from reference TRBV15 and TRBJ1-4, is DAMVIQNPRYQVTQFGKPVTLSCSQTLNHNVMYWYQQKSSQAPKLLFHYYDKDFNNEADTPDNFQSRRPNTSFCFLDIRSPGLGDTAMYLCATSRRGDWKLFFGSGTQLSVL.

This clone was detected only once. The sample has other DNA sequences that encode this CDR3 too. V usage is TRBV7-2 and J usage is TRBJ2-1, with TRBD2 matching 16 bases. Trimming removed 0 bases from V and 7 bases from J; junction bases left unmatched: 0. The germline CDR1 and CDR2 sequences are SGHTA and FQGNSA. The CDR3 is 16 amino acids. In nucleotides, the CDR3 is TGTGCCAGCAGCTTAGCGGGACTAGCGGGGGGGAATGAGCAGTTCTTC. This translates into CASSLAGLAGGNEQFF.

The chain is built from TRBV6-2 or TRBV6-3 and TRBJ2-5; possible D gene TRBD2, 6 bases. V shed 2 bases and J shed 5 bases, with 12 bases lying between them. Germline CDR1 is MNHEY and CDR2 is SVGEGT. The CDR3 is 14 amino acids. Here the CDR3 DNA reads TGTGCCAGCAGTTACCTGACTGGGGGGGAGACCCAGTACTTC. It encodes CASSYLTGGETQYF.